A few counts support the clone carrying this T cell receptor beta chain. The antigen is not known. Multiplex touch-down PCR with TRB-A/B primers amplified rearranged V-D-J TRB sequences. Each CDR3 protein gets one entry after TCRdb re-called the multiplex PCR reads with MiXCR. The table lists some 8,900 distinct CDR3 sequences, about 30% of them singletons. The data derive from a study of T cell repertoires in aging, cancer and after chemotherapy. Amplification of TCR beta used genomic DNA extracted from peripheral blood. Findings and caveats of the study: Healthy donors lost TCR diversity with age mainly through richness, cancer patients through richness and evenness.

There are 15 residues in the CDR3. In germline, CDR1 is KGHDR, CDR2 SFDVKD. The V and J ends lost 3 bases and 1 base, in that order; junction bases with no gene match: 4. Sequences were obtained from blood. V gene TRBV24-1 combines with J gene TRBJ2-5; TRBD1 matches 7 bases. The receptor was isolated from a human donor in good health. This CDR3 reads CATSDPTGIQETQYF. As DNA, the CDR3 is TGTGCCACCAGTGATCCGACAGGGATCCAAGAGACCCAGTACTTC.